The 20 T cell receptor beta chains presented below share a single source sample, sequenced in a study of regulatory T cells in long-lasting Graves disease (dated by TCRdb to the early 2020s). In light of the paper, this sample's time point label describes: newly diagnosed GD, antithyroid drugs for less than 3 months. RNA was extracted from PBMCs in TRIzol for both TCR sequencing and RNA sequencing. The library relied on multiplex PCR. Sequencing was performed on an Illumina HiSeq 4000. CDR3 regions were amplified by Arm-PCR with iRepertoire HTBI primers to construct TCR beta libraries. TCRdb reprocessing: public reads trimmed at Q25 with fastp, clones called with MiXCR, in-frame beta chains kept. CDR3 protein duplicates are merged, each entry listing the most common genes and DNA. This sample gives 400,000 to 500,000 distinct CDR3 sequences in total; around 15% of them show up just once. The top ten clones comprise around a tenth of the sample.

These same data were also listed under a study on T cells in Graves' hyperthyroidism and ophthalmopathy.

The sample consisted of peripheral blood mononuclear cells (PBMCs), taken at new diagnosis, from a patient treated with antithyroid drugs. These receptors all come from a woman aged 25-40 years with Graves disease. Donor details come from another sample of the same person, matched by shared clones.

This clonotype was recorded at least ten times. The V gene is TRBV12-3 or TRBV12-4, the J gene TRBJ1-3; D is ambiguous. The CDR3 has 14 residues. Deletions cut 6 bases from V and 0 bases from J, with 9 bases between. CDR3 coding DNA: TGTGCCAGCAGGCGACCTGACTCTGGAAACACCATATATTTT. This sequence encodes CASRRPDSGNTIYF.

This clonotype was detected many times. This chain connects TRBV24-1 to TRBJ1-2; D may be TRBD1 (5 bases). Germline CDR1 KGHDR, CDR2 SFDVKD. The CDR3 is 17 residues long. Trimming stripped 0 bases from V and 2 bases from J, with 15 bases between. CDR3 DNA sequence: TGTGCCACCAGTGATTTGTCACCACAGGAGGTCAACTATGGCTACACCTTC. Protein: CATSDLSPQEVNYGYTF.

This clonotype was observed once. A read error may explain this, as a much larger clone is one base away. This chain uses TRBV7-9 with TRBJ2-1; 12 bases are shared with TRBD1. The CDR3 length is 14 residues. V gave up 5 bases and J gave up 10 bases; unmatched junction bases: 6. Germline V CDR1 and CDR2: SEHNR, FQNEAQ (reference sequence). CDR3 DNA sequence: TGTGCCAGCAGCCGGGGACAGGGGGCCTACGAGCAGTTCTTC. Translated: CASSRGQGAYEQFF.

This clonotype was found many times. V gene TRBV11-2 combines with J gene TRBJ2-4, with 9 bases fitting TRBD1. The CDR3 covers 17 residues. Per the germline V gene, CDR1 is SGHAT and CDR2 is FQNNGV. J gave up 10 bases and V 3 bases, and 16 bases lay outside the gene matches. DNA for the CDR3: TGTGCCAGCAGCTTCCAACCCGGGACAGGGTTTATACGAATTCAGTACTTC. It yields the protein CASSFQPGTGFIRIQYF.

A few counts support this clonotype. The rearrangement links TRBV19 to TRBJ1-5; tentative D call: TRBD1 (6 bases). V was cut by 3 bases and J by 0 bases, with 9 bases left in between. This CDR3 is built from 15 residues. The germline CDR1 and CDR2 sequences are LNHDA and SQIVND (reference sequence). CDR3 in DNA: TGTGCCAGTAGTATCACAGGGTATAGCAATCAGCCCCAGCATTTT. Its translation is CASSITGYSNQPQHF.

This clonotype showed up just a few times. The rearrangement joins TRBV24-1 to TRBJ2-5; 11 bases map to TRBD2. V dropped 5 bases and J dropped 3; count of bases not matched to a gene: 10. The CDR3 is 17 amino acids. Germline CDR1 KGHDR, CDR2 SFDVKD. The CDR3 nucleotides are TGTGCCACCAGTGCTCCCCGTTTGACTAGCGGGGAAGAGACCCAGTACTTC. Residues: CATSAPRLTSGEETQYF.

The chain combines TRBV19 with TRBJ1-5; D is unresolved. The V end lost 6 bases, the J end lost 9 bases, and 21 bases lay between the germline ends. The V gene's germline CDR1 is LNHDA and CDR2 SQIVND (reference sequence). The CDR3 sequence is 15 residues long. CDR3 DNA sequence: TGTGCCAGTAGATCGCCGGGAGAGGGATTTCGGCCCCAGCATTTT. It specifies CASRSPGEGFRPQHF.

The chain couples TRBV11-2 to TRBJ2-1; 8 positions match TRBD2. With 3 bases clipped from V and 4 bases from J, the junction kept 5 bases outside the gene matches. Germline CDR1 SGHAT, CDR2 FQNNGV. The length of the CDR3 is 15 residues. CDR3 nucleotide sequence: TGTGCCAGCAGCTTGGCACTAGCGGATTACAATGAGCAGTTCTTC. Its translation is CASSLALADYNEQFF.

Worth noting for this clonotype: One base away lies a much larger clone, so this may be a sequencing read error. V is TRBV11-2 and J is TRBJ2-7; D call uncertain. The J call is doubtful: the DNA matches TRBJ1-2 better. Germline V gene sequence: CDR1 SGHAT, CDR2 FQNNGV. The CDR3 runs 16 residues. The DNA of the CDR3 is TGTGCCAGCAGCCATGTTCGTGCGGAGGCGGACTATGGCTACACCTTC. Its translation: CASSHVRAEADYGYTF.

In its sample, this clonotype was seen many times. The rearrangement links TRBV5-1 to TRBJ2-3, with 9 nucleotides matching TRBD2. The CDR3 is 18 residues long. The germline CDR1 and CDR2 sequences are SGHRS and YFSETQ. The V gene end was trimmed by 0 bases and the J gene end by 6 bases; junction bases not matched to a gene: 14. CDR3 sequence reads: CASSLDPVLAGDPDTQYF. The CDR3 DNA sequence: TGCGCCAGCAGCTTGGACCCCGTATTAGCGGGAGATCCGGATACGCAGTATTTT.

Concerning this clonotype: A much larger clone differs from this one at a single base, so this may be a read error. V and J are TRBV12-3 or TRBV12-4 and TRBJ2-3, with D hard to call. The length of the CDR3 is 17 residues. In nucleotides, the CDR3 is TGTGCCGGCAGACGAGGAATTACGGCGGCTAGCACAGATACGCAGTATTTT. Translation gives CAGRRGITAASTDTQYF.

This clonotype has just a few counts. The V call is TRBV29-1, the J call TRBJ2-1; TRBD2 is a possible D gene (6 bases). Deletions cut 3 bases from V and 9 bases from J, with 18 bases between. Germline CDR1 reads SQVTM; CDR2 reads ANQGSEA. This CDR3 contains 14 residues. The CDR3 region is CSVDGGPTQGEQFF. The CDR3 DNA follows: TGCAGCGTTGACGGAGGGCCCACCCAGGGTGAGCAGTTCTTC.

At least ten counts were recorded for this clonotype. The rearrangement joins TRBV20-1 to TRBJ1-1, with 8 bases aligning to TRBD1. The CDR3 consists of 12 residues. From germline, CDR1 is DFQATT and CDR2 SNEGSKA (reference sequence). V was clipped by 6 bases and J by 2 bases; unmatched bases: 2. The CDR3 reads CSAGQGNTEAFF. The CDR3 DNA reads as TGCAGTGCCGGACAGGGTAACACTGAAGCTTTCTTT.

This clonotype occurred many times. The chain is built from TRBV5-1 and TRBJ2-1; tentative D call: TRBD2 (6 bases). V was pared by 2 bases and J by 6 bases, with 18 bases between. The CDR3 loop spans 16 amino acids. Germline V gives CDR1 SGHRS, CDR2 YFSETQ. CDR3 sequence reads: CASSFNSGVAPNEQFF. CDR3 nucleotide sequence: TGCGCCAGCAGCTTCAATAGCGGAGTGGCACCCAATGAGCAGTTCTTC.

CDR3 in amino acids: CASSLSIGNQPQHF. DNA of the CDR3: TGTGCCAGCAGCTTGTCCATTGGGAATCAGCCCCAGCATTTT. The V and J genes are TRBV7-9 and TRBJ1-5, with D uncertain. The CDR3 spans 14 residues. Germline V CDR1 and CDR2: SEHNR, FQNEAQ (reference sequence). The ends were cut back, 3 bases at V and 4 bases at J, with 10 bases in the middle.

This clonotype was observed at least ten times. The chain couples TRBV18 to TRBJ2-1; no reliable D call. V shed 4 bases and J shed 0 bases, with 7 bases lying between them. CDR1 is KGHSH, CDR2 LQKENI, per germline. The CDR3 covers 14 residues. The CDR3 sequence: CASSLYSSYNEQFF. CDR3 DNA: TGTGCCAGCTCACTCTACAGCTCCTACAATGAGCAGTTCTTC.

The sample holds many counts of this clonotype. The V and J genes are TRBV20-1 and TRBJ1-5; 7 bases line up with TRBD1. The CDR3 totals 15 residues. Trimming cost V 0 bases and J 7 bases; bases outside gene matches: 9. The germline V gene encodes CDR1 DFQATT and CDR2 SNEGSKA (reference sequence). This chain's CDR3 is CSAREGRGGGQPQHF. In DNA form, the CDR3 reads TGCAGTGCTAGAGAGGGACGAGGGGGCGGACAGCCCCAGCATTTT.

This clonotype has ten or more counts. The rearrangement links TRBV11-2 to TRBJ2-1; the match to TRBD2 covers 8 bases. Germline assignment: CDR1 SGHAT and CDR2 FQNNGV. The V and J ends lost 3 bases and 4 bases, in that order; junction bases with no gene match: 5. The CDR3 totals 15 residues. The CDR3 region has the DNA TGTGCCAGCAGCTTTGAAGCGGGAGCTTACAATGAGCAGTTCTTC. This sequence encodes CASSFEAGAYNEQFF.

This clonotype was detected ten times or more. This chain links TRBV6-5 with TRBJ2-2; 8 bases agree with TRBD1. The CDR3 has 17 amino acids. The V gene's germline CDR1 is MNHEY and CDR2 SVGAGI. Unmatched junction bases numbered 6, after V lost 2 bases and J lost 1 base. CDR3 amino acids: CASSYPGQGLNTGELFF. The DNA for the CDR3 is TGTGCCAGCAGTTACCCCGGACAGGGCCTGAACACCGGGGAGCTGTTTTTT.

This clonotype was picked up many times. This chain connects TRBV12-3 or TRBV12-4 to TRBJ2-7; 9 positions agree with TRBD2. The trim removed 1 base at V and 5 bases at J, leaving 6 bases unmatched. This CDR3 region has 15 residues. For the CDR3, the DNA is TGTGCCAGCAGTTTAGACTGGCGGGAGGGGGACGAGCAGTACTTC. It is translated as CASSLDWREGDEQYF.